This T cell receptor (beta chain) was recorded in a study of shared clonotypes between healthy human individuals. Study findings and constraints: At large depth, rarefaction still showed sorted-subset sequencing to be incomplete.

Remarks on this clone: The antigen is not known.

Naive CD8 cells were CD45RO-negative, positively selected for CCR7, excluding terminally differentiated effector memory CD45RA+ cells. The V and J ends lost 0 bases and 5 bases, in that order; junction bases with no gene match: 7. The CDR3 is made up of 16 amino acids. Germline V gene data show CDR1 as SGDLS and CDR2 as YYNGEE. Deep-level settings were used for running the assay. The repertoire was sequenced with immunoSEQ multiplex PCR; TCRdb's copy has only in-frame clones and lacks some. The table shows 600,000 or so clones, with about 95% occurring only once. The sample was naive CD8+ T cells sorted from blood. The TCR was taken from a woman aged 25 to 39 in good health. The rearrangement uses TRBV9 and TRBJ2-2; 7 nucleotides match TRBD2. The CDR3 DNA reads as TGTGCCAGCAGCGTAGCGGTGGGAGGGCGGACCGGGGAGCTGTTTTTT. This translates into CASSVAVGGRTGELFF.